One and the same sample provided the 8 T cell receptor beta chains below, sequenced in a study of shared T cell receptors in the human thymus. The data were produced by immunoSEQ multiplex PCR, yet TCRdb's version contains in-frame clones alone and is incomplete. The sample consists of hundreds of thousands of clones, 95% of them appearing once. Sequencing was carried out using thymocytes. The origin of the receptors is a human donor.

The genes are TRBV28 and TRBJ2-3, with 10 bases that match TRBD1. Unmatched junction bases numbered 10, after V lost 2 bases and J lost 5 bases. The CDR3 has 17 residues. Germline values: CDR1 MDHEN, CDR2 SYDVKM. The chain's CDR3 is CASSLPNGQGEVDTQYF. CDR3 nucleotide sequence: TGTGCCAGCAGTTTACCCAACGGACAGGGGGAGGTAGATACGCAGTATTTT.

This chain joins TRBV19 and TRBJ2-1; tentative D call: TRBD1 (5 bases). The CDR3 has 15 residues. Per the germline V gene, CDR1 is LNHDA and CDR2 is SQIVND (reference sequence). Trimming pared 5 bases from V and 4 bases from J, leaving 15 bases between. Here the CDR3 reads CASSPRVAQYNEQFF. CDR3 coding DNA: TGTGCCAGTAGTCCCAGGGTAGCCCAATACAATGAGCAGTTCTTC.

This chain links TRBV27 with TRBJ2-7; 9 bases are a match to TRBD1. The germline gives CDR1 MNHEY, CDR2 SMNVEV (reference sequence). The CDR3 extends over 16 amino acids. Trimming cost V 6 bases and J 2 bases; bases outside gene matches: 11. The CDR3 loop reads CASSPRGQGPPYEQYF. In DNA, the CDR3 is TGTGCCAGCAGCCCCCGTGGACAGGGGCCCCCCTACGAGCAGTACTTC.

On this clone: The sample carries other DNA sequences with the same CDR3. The CDR3 DNA sequence: TGTGCCTGGAGTGTTGGCGGGGGCTACACCTTC. It codes for CAWSVGGGYTF. V usage is TRBV30 and J usage is TRBJ1-2; D ambiguous. The CDR3 covers 11 residues. Trimming took off 0 bases at V and 8 bases at J, with 7 bases between the two ends. Germline values: CDR1 GTSNPN, CDR2 SVGIG (reference sequence).

This chain's CDR3 is CASSLSKAGITDTQYF. The CDR3 bases are TGTGCCAGCAGTTTATCCAAAGCGGGGATCACAGATACGCAGTATTTT. The chain employs TRBV27 and TRBJ2-3; 7 nucleotides agree with TRBD2. J gave up 2 bases and V 0 bases, and 5 bases lay outside the gene matches. Looked up from germline, CDR1 is MNHEY and CDR2 is SMNVEV (reference sequence). This CDR3 contains 16 residues.

This chain connects TRBV7-2 to TRBJ2-3; D remains ambiguous. V was shortened by 1 base and J by 7 bases, with 0 bases between the two germline ends. This CDR3 has 10 residues. Germline CDR1 reads SGHTA; CDR2 reads FQGNSA. Here the CDR3 reads CASSLDTQYF. CDR3 DNA sequence: TGTGCCAGCAGCTTAGATACGCAGTATTTT.

The chain combines TRBV30 with TRBJ1-5, with 7 bases matching TRBD1. The V and J ends lost 8 bases and 0 bases, in that order; junction bases with no gene match: 7. This CDR3 is 14 amino acids long. Germline V gene lookup returns CDR1 GTSNPN and CDR2 SVGIG (reference sequence). CDR3 DNA sequence: TGTGCCCTGGGACAGATATATAGCAATCAGCCCCAGCATTTT. Its translation is CALGQIYSNQPQHF.

This chain uses TRBV29-1 with TRBJ1-4, with unresolved D. Germline assignment: CDR1 SQVTM and CDR2 ANQGSEA. V was pared by 4 bases and J by 13 bases, with 19 bases between. The CDR3 has 13 amino acids. Here the CDR3 reads CSVGETAPYGLFF. In nucleotides, the CDR3 is TGCAGCGTTGGGGAGACGGCTCCGTATGGACTGTTTTTT.